This is a list of T cell receptor beta chains from one sample in a study of cytomegalovirus exposure and HLA in healthy donors. Measured with immunoSEQ multiplex PCR; TCRdb has only the in-frame clones, and not every one. The table lists approximately 170,000 clones, over 70% of them singletons, with 1.2% in the top ten. Sequencing input: PBMCs. The receptors here all came from a boy aged 2 to 9 in good health and CMV-seronegative. Both conserved end residues are trimmed from each CDR3. A D gene is named only where the DNA matches it firmly.

V: TRBV5-1; J: TRBJ1-1; D: NA; length: 12; CDR3: ASSLPRARGEAF
V: TRBV4-2; J: TRBJ2-1; D: TRBD2; length: 14; CDR3: ASSFGLAGVDNEQF
V: TRBV7-9; J: TRBJ2-5; D: TRBD2; length: 13; CDR3: ASSLGLAGAETQY
V: TRBV11-2; J: TRBJ1-3; D: NA; length: 13; CDR3: ASRRQAPSGNTIY
V: TRBV6-6; J: TRBJ1-6; D: NA; length: 14; CDR3: ASSSRGSSYNSPLH
V: TRBV7-2; J: TRBJ2-3; D: TRBD2; length: 14; CDR3: ASSFAGGPFQDTQY
V: TRBV18; J: TRBJ2-3; D: NA; length: 15; CDR3: ASSPDRGSRGEDTQY
V: TRBV30; J: TRBJ1-5; D: NA; length: 12; CDR3: AWSFGDTNQPQH
V: TRBV5-6; J: TRBJ1-6; D: TRBD1; length: 12; CDR3: ASSLGGQGSPLH
V: TRBV5-1; J: TRBJ1-2; D: TRBD1; length: 14; CDR3: ASSKGTGRSYYGYT
V: TRBV9; J: TRBJ2-3; D: TRBD2; length: 14; CDR3: ASSVADGTSRFTQY
V: TRBV19; J: TRBJ1-2; D: NA; length: 10; CDR3: ASSIPGYGYT
V: TRBV15; J: TRBJ2-5; D: TRBD1; length: 13; CDR3: ATSRDSGTGETQY
V: TRBV6-5; J: TRBJ2-7; D: TRBD1; length: 14; CDR3: ASSYFKDRYPYEQY
V: TRBV29-1; J: TRBJ1-1; D: TRBD1; length: 12; CDR3: SVRDRVPDTEAF
V: TRBV27; J: TRBJ1-1; D: TRBD1; length: 11; CDR3: ASSLQGATEAF
V: TRBV7-9; J: TRBJ1-3; D: TRBD1; length: 15; CDR3: ASSPNGDSFSGNTIY
V: TRBV6-6; J: TRBJ2-3; D: NA; length: 12; CDR3: ASSYSSSTDTQY
V: TRBV25-1; J: TRBJ2-1; D: TRBD2; length: 14; CDR3: ASRPTGLAGMDEQF
V: TRBV15; J: TRBJ2-1; D: TRBD2; length: 15; CDR3: ATSRTSGRLGLSEQF
V: TRBV5-6; J: TRBJ2-1; D: TRBD1; length: 14; CDR3: ASSLGDRGENNEQF
V: TRBV5-4; J: TRBJ2-3; D: TRBD2; length: 14; CDR3: ASSSALAGGTDTQY
V: TRBV5-6; J: TRBJ1-2; D: NA; length: 13; CDR3: ASSLGAGWNYGYT
V: TRBV7-3; J: TRBJ1-2; D: NA; length: 11; CDR3: ASSLRGGYGYT
V: TRBV7-9; J: TRBJ1-4; D: TRBD1; length: 16; CDR3: ASSSRDRVISTNEKLF
V: TRBV6-1; J: TRBJ2-4; D: TRBD1; length: 14; CDR3: ASSEMPRGAKNIQY
V: TRBV30; J: TRBJ2-1; D: TRBD1; length: 9; CDR3: ATGQGVGAF
V: TRBV5-1; J: TRBJ2-3; D: NA; length: 14; CDR3: ASSSGTPSSTDTQY
V: TRBV28; J: TRBJ2-1; D: TRBD1; length: 11; CDR3: ATWDSLNNEQF
V: TRBV19; J: TRBJ2-1; D: NA; length: 15; CDR3: ASSGGGSLSSYNEQF
V: TRBV15; J: TRBJ2-3; D: NA; length: 12; CDR3: ATSSPVISDTQY
V: TRBV5-1; J: TRBJ2-1; D: TRBD2; length: 14; CDR3: ASSLVSSGTYNEQF
V: TRBV7-6; J: TRBJ2-5; D: NA; length: 11; CDR3: ASSSHRQETQY
V: TRBV4-1; J: TRBJ1-4; D: NA; length: 15; CDR3: ASSQAPLGAKGEKLF
V: TRBV2; J: TRBJ2-7; D: NA; length: 13; CDR3: ASRERGGGLYEQY
V: TRBV5-6; J: TRBJ2-5; D: TRBD1; length: 14; CDR3: ASSFRRSRGRETQY
V: TRBV5-6; J: TRBJ2-5; D: NA; length: 11; CDR3: ASSPSGAETQY
V: TRBV7-2; J: TRBJ2-1; D: TRBD2; length: 12; CDR3: ASSPTGLAGRQF
V: TRBV4-3; J: TRBJ1-2; D: NA; length: 11; CDR3: ASSQGRLDGYT
V: TRBV5-1; J: TRBJ2-2; D: TRBD1; length: 13; CDR3: ASSEGQGATGELF
V: TRBV6-1; J: TRBJ1-1; D: TRBD1; length: 15; CDR3: ASSGRLGQGGATEAF